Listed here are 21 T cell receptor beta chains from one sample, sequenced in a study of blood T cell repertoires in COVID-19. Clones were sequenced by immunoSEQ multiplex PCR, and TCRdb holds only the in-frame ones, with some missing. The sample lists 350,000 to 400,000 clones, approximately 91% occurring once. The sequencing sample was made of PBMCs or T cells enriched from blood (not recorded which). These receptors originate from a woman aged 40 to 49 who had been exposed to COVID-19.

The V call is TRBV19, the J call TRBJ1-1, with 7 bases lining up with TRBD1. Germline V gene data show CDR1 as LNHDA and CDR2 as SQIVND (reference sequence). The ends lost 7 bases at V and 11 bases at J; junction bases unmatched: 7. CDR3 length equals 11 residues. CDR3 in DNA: TGTGCCAGTACCCGTACAGGGGATGCTTTCTTT. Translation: CASTRTGDAFF.

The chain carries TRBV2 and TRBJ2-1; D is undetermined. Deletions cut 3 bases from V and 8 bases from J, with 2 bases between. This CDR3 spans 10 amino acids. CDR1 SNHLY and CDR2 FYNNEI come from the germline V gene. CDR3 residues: CASSDYEQFF. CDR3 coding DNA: TGTGCCAGCAGTGACTATGAGCAGTTCTTC.

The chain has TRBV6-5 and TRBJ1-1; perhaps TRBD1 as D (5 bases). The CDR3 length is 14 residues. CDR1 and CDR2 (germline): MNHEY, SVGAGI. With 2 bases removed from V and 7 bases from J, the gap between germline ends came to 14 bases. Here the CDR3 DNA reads TGTGCCAGCAGTTACCCGTCCCAGGGAGGTGAAGCTTTCTTT. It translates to CASSYPSQGGEAFF.

This CDR3 is CASSMIPIRGNGYTF. CDR3 sequence (DNA): TGTGCCAGTAGTATGATCCCAATTCGAGGTAATGGCTACACCTTC. The J gene is TRBJ1-2, the V gene TRBV19; no reliable D call. The CDR3 totals 15 residues. Germline V lookup: CDR1 LNHDA, CDR2 SQIVND (reference sequence). V was cut by 3 bases and J by 6 bases, with 17 bases left in between.

CDR3 loop: CASSIDRVGEQYF. The DNA for the CDR3 is TGCGCCAGCAGCATTGACAGGGTGGGCGAGCAGTACTTC. The V gene is TRBV5-1, the J gene TRBJ2-7; 7 bases line up with TRBD1. The CDR3 loop spans 13 amino acids. The junction had 7 bases not matched to a gene; V was cut back by 4 bases and J by 6 bases. Germline V gene sequence: CDR1 SGHRS, CDR2 YFSETQ.

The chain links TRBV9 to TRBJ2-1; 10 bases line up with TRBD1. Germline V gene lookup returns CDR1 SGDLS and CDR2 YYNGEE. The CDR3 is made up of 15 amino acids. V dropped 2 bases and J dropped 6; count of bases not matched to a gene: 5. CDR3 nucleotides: TGTGCCAGCAGCGTTTTTGGGACAGGGGTCAATGAGCAGTTCTTC. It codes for CASSVFGTGVNEQFF.

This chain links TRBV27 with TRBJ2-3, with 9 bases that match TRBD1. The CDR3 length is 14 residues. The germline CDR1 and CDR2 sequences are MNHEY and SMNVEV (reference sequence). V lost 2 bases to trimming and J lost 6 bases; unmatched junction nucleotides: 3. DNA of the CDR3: TGTGCCAGCAGTTTAGGGGACAGGGTCGATACGCAGTATTTT. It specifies CASSLGDRVDTQYF.

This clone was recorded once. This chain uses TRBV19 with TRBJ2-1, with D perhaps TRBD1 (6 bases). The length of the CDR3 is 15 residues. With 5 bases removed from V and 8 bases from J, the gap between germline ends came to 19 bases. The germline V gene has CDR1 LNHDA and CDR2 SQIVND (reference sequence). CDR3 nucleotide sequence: TGTGCCAGTAGTCCTATAGTACGGTCAGGGGATGAGCAGTTCTTC. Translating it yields CASSPIVRSGDEQFF.

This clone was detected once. DNA for the CDR3: TGTGCCAGCAGCGCAGCGGGGGGGGGCACAGATACGCAGTATTTT. Translated, it gives CASSAAGGGTDTQYF. The V and J genes are TRBV7-9 and TRBJ2-3; 10 nucleotides line up with TRBD2. The CDR3 loop spans 15 amino acids. Germline V gene data show CDR1 as SEHNR and CDR2 as FQNEAQ (reference sequence). The ends lost 5 bases at V and 1 base at J; junction bases unmatched: 3. The variable domain in full, with the rest retrieved from reference TRBV7-9 and TRBJ2-3, is DTGVSQNPRHKITKRGQNVTFRCDPISEHNRLYWYRQTLGQGPEFLTYFQNEAQLEKSRLLSDRFSAERPKGSFSTLEIQRTEQGDSAMYLCASSAAGGGTDTQYFGPGTRLTVL.

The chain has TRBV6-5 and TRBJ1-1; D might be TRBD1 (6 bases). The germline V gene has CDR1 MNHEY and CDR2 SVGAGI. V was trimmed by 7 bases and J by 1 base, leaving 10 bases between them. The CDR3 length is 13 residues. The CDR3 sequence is CASTGDTNTEAFF. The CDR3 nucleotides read TGTGCCAGCACCGGGGACACGAACACTGAAGCTTTCTTT.

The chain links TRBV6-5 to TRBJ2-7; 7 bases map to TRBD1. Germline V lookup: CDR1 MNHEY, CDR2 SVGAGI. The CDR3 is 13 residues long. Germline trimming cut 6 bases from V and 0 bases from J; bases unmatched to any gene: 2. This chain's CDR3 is CASRRDSSYEQYF. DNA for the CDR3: TGTGCCAGCAGGAGGGACAGCTCCTACGAGCAGTACTTC.

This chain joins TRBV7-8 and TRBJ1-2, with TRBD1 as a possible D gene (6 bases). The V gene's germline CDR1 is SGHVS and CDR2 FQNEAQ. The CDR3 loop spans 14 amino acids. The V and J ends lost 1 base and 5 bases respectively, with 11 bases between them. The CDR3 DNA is TGTGCCAGCAGCTTAGAGGACAGATTTTATGGCTACACCTTC. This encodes CASSLEDRFYGYTF.

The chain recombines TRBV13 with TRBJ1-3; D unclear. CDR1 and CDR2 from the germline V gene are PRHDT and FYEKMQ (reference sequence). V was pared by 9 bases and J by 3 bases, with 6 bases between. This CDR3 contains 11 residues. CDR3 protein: CASLLGNTIYF. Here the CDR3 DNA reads TGTGCCAGTTTACTTGGAAACACCATATATTTT.

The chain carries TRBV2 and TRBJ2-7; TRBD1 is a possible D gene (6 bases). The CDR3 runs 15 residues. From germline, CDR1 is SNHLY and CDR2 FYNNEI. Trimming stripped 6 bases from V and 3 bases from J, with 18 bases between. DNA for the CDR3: TGTGCCAGCAGGCCGCCCAGGGGAAAGGACTACGAGCAGTACTTC. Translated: CASRPPRGKDYEQYF.

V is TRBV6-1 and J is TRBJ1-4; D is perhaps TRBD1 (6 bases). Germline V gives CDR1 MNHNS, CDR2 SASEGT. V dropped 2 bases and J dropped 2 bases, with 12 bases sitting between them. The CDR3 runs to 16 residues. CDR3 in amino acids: CASSEKPGATNEKLFF. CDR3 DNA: TGTGCCAGCAGTGAAAAACCAGGGGCGACTAATGAAAAACTGTTTTTT.

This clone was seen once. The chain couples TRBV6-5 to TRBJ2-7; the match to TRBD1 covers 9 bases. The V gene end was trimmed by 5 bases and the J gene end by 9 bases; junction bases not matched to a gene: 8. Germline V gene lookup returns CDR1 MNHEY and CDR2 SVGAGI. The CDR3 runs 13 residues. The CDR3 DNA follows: TGTGCCAGCAGTCCCGGACAGGGGTTAGTGCAGTACTTC. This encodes CASSPGQGLVQYF.

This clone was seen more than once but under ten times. CDR3 loop: CASSRDRKYEQYF. CDR3 in DNA: TGTGCCAGCAGCCGGGACAGAAAGTACGAGCAGTACTTC. The chain links TRBV7-8 to TRBJ2-7; 7 bases fit TRBD1. The CDR3 contains 13 residues. Germline V gene lookup returns CDR1 SGHVS and CDR2 FQNEAQ. V was clipped by 5 bases and J by 4 bases; unmatched bases: 5.

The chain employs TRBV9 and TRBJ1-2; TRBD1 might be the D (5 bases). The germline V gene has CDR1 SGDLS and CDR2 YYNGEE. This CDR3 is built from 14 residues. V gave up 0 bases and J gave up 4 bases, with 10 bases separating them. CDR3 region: CASSVATQGYGYTF. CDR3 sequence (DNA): TGTGCCAGCAGCGTAGCTACGCAGGGCTATGGCTACACCTTC.

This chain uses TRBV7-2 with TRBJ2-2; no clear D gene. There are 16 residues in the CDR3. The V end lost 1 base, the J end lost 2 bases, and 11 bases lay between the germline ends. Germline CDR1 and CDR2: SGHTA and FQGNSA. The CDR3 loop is CASSLGLRVNTGELFF. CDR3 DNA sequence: TGTGCCAGCAGCTTAGGCCTTCGGGTAAACACCGGGGAGCTGTTTTTT. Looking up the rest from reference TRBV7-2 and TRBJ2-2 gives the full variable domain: GAGVSQSPSNKVTEKGKDVELRCDPISGHTALYWYRQSLGQGLEFLIYFQGNSAPDKSGLPSDRFSAERTGGSVSTLTIQRTQQEDSAVYLCASSLGLRVNTGELFFGEGSRLTVL.

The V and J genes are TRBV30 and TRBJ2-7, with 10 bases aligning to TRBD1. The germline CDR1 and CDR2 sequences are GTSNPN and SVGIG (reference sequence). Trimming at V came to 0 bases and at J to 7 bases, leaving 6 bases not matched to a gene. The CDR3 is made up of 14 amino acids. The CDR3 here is CAWSVRTGGNEQYF. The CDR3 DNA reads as TGTGCCTGGAGTGTCCGGACAGGGGGAAATGAGCAGTACTTC.

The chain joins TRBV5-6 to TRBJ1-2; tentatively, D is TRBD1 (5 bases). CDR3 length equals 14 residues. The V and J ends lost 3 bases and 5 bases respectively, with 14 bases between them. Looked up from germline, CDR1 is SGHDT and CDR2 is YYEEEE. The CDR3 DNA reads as TGTGCCAGCAGCTCCCTCTTGACAGCGTATGGCTACACCTTC. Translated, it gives CASSSLLTAYGYTF. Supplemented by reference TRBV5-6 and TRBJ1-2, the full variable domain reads DAGVTQSPTHLIKTRGQQVTLRCSPKSGHDTVSWYQQALGQGPQFIFQYYEEEERQRGNFPDRFSGHQFPNYSSELNVNALLLGDSALYLCASSSLLTAYGYTFGSGTRLTVV.